This TCR beta chain was captured in a study of OX40 agonist ivuxolimab in advanced cancers. Data came from immunoSEQ multiplex PCR; TCRdb stores just in-frame clones and leaves some out. The table lists 20,000 or so clones, approximately 87% of them singletons. Per the germline V gene, CDR1 is SGHVS and CDR2 is FNYEAQ. Trimming took 1 base from V and 2 from J; bases not matched to a gene: 5. The CDR3 length is 15 residues. The chain joins TRBV7-6 to TRBJ2-7; the match to TRBD1 covers 7 bases. The starting material was CD4+ or CD8+ T cells sorted from blood, obtained in a trial of the OX40 agonist ivuxolimab. The sequence derives from an adult with an advanced solid tumor such as melanoma, head and neck, liver or kidney cancer. The CDR3 coding sequence is TGTGCCAGCAGCTTAGGGGGGACAGTGACCTACGAGCAGTACTTC. It yields the protein CASSLGGTVTYEQYF.